Presented here are 27 T cell receptor beta chains from one specimen sequenced in a study of blood T cell repertoires in COVID-19. TCRdb keeps only in-frame clones here, not all; method: immunoSEQ multiplex PCR. Of a few hundred thousand clones listed, around 88% are singletons. Sequencing used peripheral blood. All receptors derive from a woman aged 30 to 39 who had recovered from COVID-19.

V is TRBV7-3 and J is TRBJ2-5, with TRBD1 matching over 10 bases. With 0 bases clipped from V and 2 bases from J, the junction kept 3 bases outside the gene matches. The CDR3 is 16 amino acids. CDR1 is SGHTA, CDR2 FQGTGA, per germline. The CDR3 bases are TGTGCCAGCAGCTTAACCCGGACAGGGGGGCAAGAGACCCAGTACTTC. It encodes CASSLTRTGGQETQYF.

The genes are TRBV5-5 and TRBJ2-1; D perhaps matches TRBD1 (5 bases). Per germline, CDR1 SGHKS and CDR2 YYEKEE (reference sequence). The V end lost 1 base, the J end lost 2 bases, and 10 bases lay between the germline ends. The CDR3 extends over 15 amino acids. The CDR3 region has the DNA TGTGCCAGCAGCTTGCGAAGGGGCCCCTACAATGAGCAGTTCTTC. Translation gives CASSLRRGPYNEQFF.

This rearrangement joins TRBV5-6 to TRBJ2-5; maybe TRBD2 (6 bases). Germline values: CDR1 SGHDT, CDR2 YYEEEE. Trimming cost V 2 bases and J 5 bases, with 16 bases left between them. The CDR3 is 15 residues long. The CDR3 spells CASSFSLGGAETQYF. DNA for the CDR3: TGTGCCAGCAGCTTTAGCCTCGGGGGAGCCGAGACCCAGTACTTC.

This chain uses TRBV6-5 with TRBJ1-6, with D possibly matching TRBD1 (6 bases). V lost 6 bases, J lost 7 bases, and 10 bases lay in between. The CDR3 contains 13 residues. Germline lookup yields CDR1 MNHEY and CDR2 SVGAGI. CDR3 region: CASSTGTNSPLHF. CDR3 sequence (DNA): TGTGCCAGCAGCACTGGGACAAATTCACCCCTCCACTTT.

This rearrangement joins TRBV28 to TRBJ1-2; D gene ambiguous. The germline V gene encodes CDR1 MDHEN and CDR2 SYDVKM. V was pared by 4 bases and J by 9 bases, with 21 bases between. This CDR3 region has 15 residues. Here the CDR3 reads CASSSASPEARSYTF. DNA of the CDR3: TGTGCCAGCAGTTCCGCCTCACCCGAGGCGCGTAGCTACACCTTC.

The CDR3 DNA is TGTGCCAGCAGCCAAGTCGCTCGACAGGACCCCTATGGCTACACCTTC. This encodes CASSQVARQDPYGYTF. The chain has TRBV3-1 (or the pseudogene TRBV3-2) and TRBJ1-2; maybe TRBD1 (6 bases). The germline CDR1 and CDR2 sequences are LGHDT and YNNKEL (reference sequence). V was cut by 1 base and J by 4 bases, with 16 bases left in between. This CDR3 comprises 16 residues.

The genes are TRBV4-1 and TRBJ1-3; a possible D gene is TRBD1 (6 bases). CDR1 is MGHRA, CDR2 YSYEKL, per germline. The V gene lost 4 bases and the J gene lost 0 bases, with 10 bases spanning the gap. The CDR3 has 15 amino acids. Written as DNA, the CDR3 is TGCGCCAGCAGCCGAGGGGGACGCTCTGGAAACACCATATATTTT. Encoded protein: CASSRGGRSGNTIYF.

This chain uses TRBV6-5 with TRBJ1-2; 7 nucleotides match TRBD1. With V trimmed by 4 bases and J by 10 bases, 9 bases remained unmatched. The length of the CDR3 is 13 residues. The germline V gene encodes CDR1 MNHEY and CDR2 SVGAGI. CDR3 sequence reads: CASSLPKTGSYTF. CDR3 coding DNA: TGTGCCAGCAGTTTACCAAAGACAGGGTCCTACACCTTC.

V and J are TRBV15 and TRBJ1-6; D gene ambiguous. Trimming took off 1 base at V and 10 bases at J, with 5 bases between the two ends. The CDR3 consists of 12 residues. The germline gives CDR1 LNHNV, CDR2 YYDKDF (reference sequence). CDR3 nucleotides: TGTGCCACCAGCAGAGGTCGGTCACCCCTCCACTTT. Translating it yields CATSRGRSPLHF. The full variable domain, its missing parts supplied by reference TRBV15 and TRBJ1-6, is DAMVIQNPRYQVTQFGKPVTLSCSQTLNHNVMYWYQQKSSQAPKLLFHYYDKDFNNEADTPDNFQSRRPNTSFCFLDIRSPGLGDTAMYLCATSRGRSPLHFGNGTRLTVT.

The chain recombines TRBV5-1 with TRBJ1-4; D is undetermined. V lost 2 bases and J 7 bases, leaving 9 bases between the germline ends. Germline-derived CDR1 and CDR2 are SGHRS and YFSETQ. This CDR3 region has 13 residues. The CDR3 here is CASSFSGSEKLFF. For the CDR3, the DNA is TGCGCCAGCAGCTTTAGTGGTTCTGAAAAACTGTTTTTT. The full variable domain, with the rest looked up from reference TRBV5-1 and TRBJ1-4, is KAGVTQTPRYLIKTRGQQVTLSCSPISGHRSVSWYQQTPGQGLQFLFEYFSETQRNKGNFPGRFSGRQFSNSRSEMNVSTLELGDSALYLCASSFSGSEKLFFGSGTQLSVL.

The chain links TRBV7-8 to TRBJ2-7, with D hard to call. Trimming left V 4 bases short and J 7 bases short, with 14 bases between. CDR3 length: 13 amino acids. CDR1 SGHVS and CDR2 FQNEAQ come from the germline V gene. This CDR3 is CASSSDNFREQYF. The CDR3 bases are TGTGCCAGCAGCTCCGACAATTTTCGTGAGCAGTACTTC.

The CDR3 DNA follows: TGTGCCAGCAGTGAATCGCTCAGGGGGAACTCACCCCTCCACTTT. This sequence encodes CASSESLRGNSPLHF. The rearrangement links TRBV25-1 to TRBJ1-6, with 7 positions matching TRBD1. With 1 base clipped from V and 10 bases from J, the junction kept 7 bases outside the gene matches. Per germline, CDR1 MGHDK and CDR2 SYGVNS. The CDR3 consists of 15 residues.

This clone was found a few times. This rearrangement joins TRBV19 to TRBJ1-6, with D tentatively TRBD1 (6 bases). Germline lookup yields CDR1 LNHDA and CDR2 SQIVND (reference sequence). The CDR3 is 15 amino acids. Deletions cut 9 bases from V and 4 bases from J, with 16 bases between. CDR3 loop: CASGTSWAYNSPLHF. DNA of the CDR3: TGTGCCAGCGGGACATCCTGGGCGTATAATTCACCCCTCCACTTT.

V is TRBV19 and J is TRBJ1-1; the D is unclear. Trimming took off 1 base at V and 4 bases at J, with 10 bases between the two ends. Germline V lookup: CDR1 LNHDA, CDR2 SQIVND (reference sequence). The CDR3 extends over 14 amino acids. The CDR3, as DNA: TGTGCCAGTAGTATAGTCCTGTCTCGCACTGAAGCTTTCTTT. It yields the protein CASSIVLSRTEAFF. Drawing the rest from reference TRBV19 and TRBJ1-1, the complete variable domain is DGGITQSPKYLFRKEGQNVTLSCEQNLNHDAMYWYRQDPGQGLRLIYYSQIVNDFQKGDIAEGYSVSREKKESFPLTVTSAQKNPTAFYLCASSIVLSRTEAFFGQGTRLTVV.

The chain couples TRBV10-3 to TRBJ2-5, with 8 bases aligning to TRBD1. CDR3 length equals 15 residues. Trimming at V came to 0 bases and at J to 5 bases, leaving 5 bases not matched to a gene. Germline lookup yields CDR1 ENHRY and CDR2 SYGVKD. This CDR3 reads CAISESRQGWETQYF. As DNA, the CDR3 is TGTGCCATCAGTGAGTCGCGACAGGGGTGGGAGACCCAGTACTTC.

The V call is TRBV9, the J call TRBJ2-2; D is possibly TRBD1 (6 bases). The germline gives CDR1 SGDLS, CDR2 YYNGEE. V lost 2 bases to trimming and J lost 4 bases, with 6 bases between them. This CDR3 comprises 13 residues. DNA of the CDR3: TGTGCCAGCAGCGTCAGGGGCACCGGGGAGCTGTTTTTT. It translates to CASSVRGTGELFF.

The V and J genes are TRBV5-1 and TRBJ2-5, with TRBD2 identical over 7 bases. The CDR3 length is 15 residues. CDR1 is SGHRS, CDR2 YFSETQ, per germline. V was clipped by 4 bases and J by 2 bases; unmatched bases: 8. CDR3 nucleotide sequence: TGCGCCAGCAGCCCGAGCGGAGCGGGGCAAGAGACCCAGTACTTC. This codes for CASSPSGAGQETQYF.

The V call is TRBV5-6, the J call TRBJ2-5, with 8 bases identical to TRBD1. This CDR3 region has 17 residues. CDR1 and CDR2 (germline): SGHDT, YYEEEE. Trimming took 0 bases from V and 1 from J; bases not matched to a gene: 8. This CDR3 reads CASSLEGTGGTQETQYF. The CDR3 DNA is TGTGCCAGCAGCTTGGAGGGGACAGGAGGGACCCAAGAGACCCAGTACTTC.

The rearrangement links TRBV5-1 to TRBJ1-4, with 9 bases identical to TRBD1. After removal of 0 bases from V and 7 bases from J, the junction contained 7 bases not matched to a gene. Germline CDR1 SGHRS, CDR2 YFSETQ. This CDR3 region has 16 residues. In DNA, the CDR3 is TGCGCCAGCAGCTTGGAACTACAGGGGGCGGGTGAAAAACTGTTTTTT. Its translation is CASSLELQGAGEKLFF.

The chain recombines TRBV5-1 with TRBJ2-3, with 9 bases fitting TRBD2. CDR3 length: 16 residues. Germline loops: CDR1 SGHRS, CDR2 YFSETQ. Trimming took 0 bases from V and 6 from J; bases not matched to a gene: 8. CDR3 coding DNA: TGCGCCAGCAGCTTGGTTGCGCGGGGGGGCCCCGATACGCAGTATTTT. Its translation is CASSLVARGGPDTQYF.

Of note for this clone: Germline and junction disagree at one end, which may indicate a read error. V and J are TRBV7-2 and TRBJ2-3; 8 positions match TRBD2. The length of the CDR3 is 12 residues. The V gene's germline CDR1 is SGHTA and CDR2 FQGNSA. The CDR3 DNA sequence: TGTGCCAGCAGCTTTCTAGCGGGCACGCGGGGTTTT. This encodes CASSFLAGTRGF.

The DNA for the CDR3 is TGCGCCAGCAGCTCGTTGACAGGGAACTATGGCTACACCTTC. This encodes CASSSLTGNYGYTF. The rearrangement uses TRBV5-1 and TRBJ1-2, with 7 bases matching TRBD1. V lost 3 bases to trimming and J lost 2 bases; unmatched junction nucleotides: 4. This CDR3 region has 14 residues. Germline values: CDR1 SGHRS, CDR2 YFSETQ.

This chain links TRBV6-5 with TRBJ2-3, with 10 bases aligning to TRBD1. From germline, CDR1 is MNHEY and CDR2 SVGAGI. CDR3 length: 15 amino acids. V was clipped by 7 bases and J by 4 bases; unmatched bases: 8. The CDR3 loop is CASTDRGRGADTQYF. DNA of the CDR3: TGTGCCAGCACCGACAGGGGGCGCGGGGCAGATACGCAGTATTTT.

For the CDR3, the DNA is TGTGCCACCAGCAGAGACAGGGCCGTAACTGAAGCTTTCTTT. This translates into CATSRDRAVTEAFF. The chain combines TRBV15 with TRBJ1-1; TRBD1 might be the D (5 bases). Germline V gene data show CDR1 as LNHNV and CDR2 as YYDKDF (reference sequence). This CDR3 has 14 residues. The germline V and J ends were trimmed by 0 bases and 5 bases, with 10 bases remaining between them.

The chain couples TRBV5-1 to TRBJ2-5; a possible D gene is TRBD1 (6 bases). Germline-derived CDR1 and CDR2 are SGHRS and YFSETQ. This CDR3 contains 16 residues. V lost 0 bases and J lost 5, with 17 bases in between. The CDR3 DNA sequence: TGCGCCAGCAGCTTGGGAGGGACACCTAGAAGGGAGACCCAGTACTTC. It is translated as CASSLGGTPRRETQYF.

This clone has a handful of counts. The chain uses TRBV28 and TRBJ1-2; 9 bases are a match to TRBD1. This CDR3 contains 15 residues. Germline CDR1 MDHEN, CDR2 SYDVKM. V was pared by 5 bases and J by 4 bases, with 8 bases of the junction left unmatched. The CDR3 reads CASSTTGGHIYGYTF. DNA of the CDR3: TGTGCCAGCAGTACTACAGGGGGCCACATCTATGGCTACACCTTC.

The chain has TRBV5-1 and TRBJ1-3, with no clear D. Germline V CDR1 and CDR2: SGHRS, YFSETQ. This CDR3 contains 14 residues. Trimming removed 4 bases from V and 0 bases from J, with 8 bases in between. DNA of the CDR3: TGCGCCAGCAGCGCAGACATCTCTGGAAACACCATATATTTT. This codes for CASSADISGNTIYF.